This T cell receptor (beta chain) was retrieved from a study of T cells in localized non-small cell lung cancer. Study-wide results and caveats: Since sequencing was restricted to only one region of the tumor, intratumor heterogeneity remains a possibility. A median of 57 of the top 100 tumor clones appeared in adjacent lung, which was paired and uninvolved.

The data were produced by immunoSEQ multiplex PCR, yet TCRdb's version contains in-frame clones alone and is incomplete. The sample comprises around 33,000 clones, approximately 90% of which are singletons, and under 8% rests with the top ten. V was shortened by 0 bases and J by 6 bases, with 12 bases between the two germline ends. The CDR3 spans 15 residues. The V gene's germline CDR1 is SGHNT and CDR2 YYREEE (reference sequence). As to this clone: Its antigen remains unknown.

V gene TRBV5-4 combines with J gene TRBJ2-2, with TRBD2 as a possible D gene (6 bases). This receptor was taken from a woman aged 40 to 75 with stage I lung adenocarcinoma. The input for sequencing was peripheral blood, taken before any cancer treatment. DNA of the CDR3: TGTGCCAGCAGCTTGGCCCCATCGGGGGCCGGGGAGCTGTTTTTT. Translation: CASSLAPSGAGELFF. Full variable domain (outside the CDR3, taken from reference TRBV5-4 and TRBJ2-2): ETGVTQSPTHLIKTRGQQVTLRCSSQSGHNTVSWYQQALGQGPQFIFQYYREEENGRGNFPPRFSGLQFPNYSSELNVNALELDDSALYLCASSLAPSGAGELFFGEGSRLTVL.